The 27 T cell receptor beta chains below all came from one sample that was sequenced in a study of T-cell memory formation after mild COVID-19 (dated by TCRdb to the early 2020s). Library preparation employed 5' RACE. Sequencer: Illumina NovaSeq 6000. Through fastp at Q25 and MiXCR, TCRdb rebuilt clones from the public reads, retaining in-frame beta chains. Rows matching on CDR3 protein sequence are summarized as one entry with the most common DNA and genes. This sample lists just over 400,000 distinct CDR3 sequences; around 22% were detected once. The ten largest clones take up under 15% of the sample. Sequencing input: PBMCs or a T cell subset sorted from them (not recorded which). Source of these receptors: an adult woman who had mild COVID-19 (a few samples of this study predate the infection). The sample titles of this study are shuffled in the database, so cell type and time point are left out; the donor was told from shared clones.

CDR3 loop: CASSPRQARLAGGDTQYF. In DNA, the CDR3 is TGTGCCAGCAGCCCCCGGCAGGCGCGACTAGCTGGGGGAGATACGCAGTATTTT. The chain recombines TRBV7-2 with TRBJ2-3, with 7 bases lining up with TRBD2. CDR3 length: 18 amino acids. The J segment lost 5 bases and the V segment lost 5 bases, leaving 19 bases of the junction unmatched. CDR1 and CDR2 from the germline V gene are SGHTA and FQGNSA.

This clonotype was counted between two and nine times. V and J are TRBV5-1 and TRBJ2-7, with a tentative D call TRBD2 (6 bases). Germline V gene data show CDR1 as SGHRS and CDR2 as YFSETQ. Deletions cut 6 bases from V and 1 base from J, with 8 bases between. The CDR3 runs to 12 residues. The CDR3: CASNGGSYEQYF. For the CDR3, the DNA is TGCGCCAGCAACGGGGGTTCCTACGAGCAGTACTTC.

This clonotype showed up just a few times. V usage is TRBV24-1 and J usage is TRBJ2-5, with TRBD1 identical over 9 bases. The CDR3 length is 15 residues. V trimming: 3 bases; J trimming: 5 bases; junction bases outside the gene matches: 6. Germline assignment: CDR1 KGHDR and CDR2 SFDVKD. CDR3 coding DNA: TGTGCCACCAGTGATCCTCAGGGACAGGGTGAGACCCAGTACTTC. Translation: CATSDPQGQGETQYF.

The chain links TRBV20-1 to TRBJ2-4; 8 bases match TRBD1. V was clipped by 6 bases and J by 10 bases; unmatched bases: 14. CDR1 and CDR2 (germline): DFQATT, SNEGSKA (reference sequence). This CDR3 has 14 residues. CDR3 sequence: CSARGPGGYWIQYF. CDR3 coding DNA: TGCAGTGCCCGGGGCCCAGGGGGCTACTGGATTCAGTACTTC.

The sample holds a few counts of this clonotype. V and J are TRBV7-2 and TRBJ1-6; D remains unclear. Between the trimmed V and J ends, which lost 5 bases and 0 bases, there was a span of 11 bases. This CDR3 comprises 16 residues. CDR1 and CDR2 from the germline V gene are SGHTA and FQGNSA. CDR3: CASSMPRSSYNSPLHF. The CDR3 bases are TGTGCCAGCAGCATGCCTAGGAGCTCCTATAATTCACCCCTCCACTTT. Variable domain in full (rest from reference TRBV7-2 and TRBJ1-6): GAGVSQSPSNKVTEKGKDVELRCDPISGHTALYWYRQSLGQGLEFLIYFQGNSAPDKSGLPSDRFSAERTGGSVSTLTIQRTQQEDSAVYLCASSMPRSSYNSPLHFGNGTRLTVT.

This chain connects TRBV20-1 to TRBJ1-4; 7 bases are shared with TRBD1. V lost 5 bases and J lost 7; bases outside the gene matches: 16. The CDR3 is made up of 16 amino acids. The V gene's germline CDR1 is DFQATT and CDR2 SNEGSKA (reference sequence). Written as DNA, the CDR3 is TGCAGTGCTCGCGAAAGCACACAGGGGCTCGGTGAAAAACTGTTTTTT. It yields the protein CSARESTQGLGEKLFF.

This sequence joins TRBV5-1 and TRBJ2-7; 10 bases agree with TRBD1. Trimming took 4 bases from V and 5 from J; bases not matched to a gene: 6. This CDR3 is 14 amino acids long. Germline lookup yields CDR1 SGHRS and CDR2 YFSETQ. CDR3 nucleotide sequence: TGCGCCAGCAGCCCGCGACAGGGGGCGGACGAGCAGTACTTC. Its protein is CASSPRQGADEQYF.

This chain uses TRBV27 with TRBJ2-7; 8 nucleotides agree with TRBD1. CDR3 length: 14 residues. Germline loops: CDR1 MNHEY, CDR2 SMNVEV (reference sequence). V lost 5 bases to trimming and J lost 7 bases; unmatched junction nucleotides: 10. This CDR3 is CASSPPGQAREQYF. The CDR3 DNA reads TGTGCCAGCAGTCCTCCGGGACAGGCCCGAGAGCAGTACTTC.

There are many counts of this clonotype. This chain connects TRBV7-8 to TRBJ2-3; D might be TRBD2 (6 bases). The germline V and J ends were trimmed by 1 base and 4 bases, with 15 bases remaining between them. The CDR3 consists of 16 residues. Germline V gives CDR1 SGHVS, CDR2 FQNEAQ. CDR3 sequence: CASSLVGGELSDTQYF. In DNA form, the CDR3 reads TGTGCCAGCAGCTTAGTGGGGGGAGAGCTGTCAGATACGCAGTATTTT.

This clonotype occurred a few times. The V call is TRBV3-1, the J call TRBJ2-7, with 8 bases lining up with TRBD2. Unmatched junction bases numbered 11, after V lost 3 bases and J lost 4 bases. CDR3 length: 16 amino acids. In germline, CDR1 is LGHDT, CDR2 YNNKEL (reference sequence). The DNA for the CDR3 is TGTGCCAGCAGCCAGGGCCCCGGGACTAGAACATACGAGCAGTACTTC. Translation gives CASSQGPGTRTYEQYF.

This clonotype turned up a few times. The rearrangement links TRBV12-3 or TRBV12-4 to TRBJ1-5; weak D call: TRBD1 (5 bases). CDR3 size: 15 residues. The V and J ends lost 6 bases and 1 base respectively, with 13 bases between them. CDR3 loop: CASSRAGDSNQPQHF. The CDR3 nucleotides read TGTGCCAGCAGCCGCGCGGGGGACAGCAATCAGCCCCAGCATTTT.

V and J are TRBV12-3 or TRBV12-4 and TRBJ2-5, with 9 nucleotides matching TRBD2. The trim removed 5 bases at V and 2 bases at J, leaving 6 bases unmatched. The CDR3 has 15 residues. CDR3 sequence reads: CASSNRLAVQETQYF. DNA for the CDR3: TGTGCCAGCAGTAACCGACTAGCGGTACAAGAGACCCAGTACTTC.

This clonotype has a handful of counts. V usage is TRBV14 and J usage is TRBJ2-7; the D gene is possibly TRBD1 (6 bases). CDR1 is SGHDN, CDR2 FVKESK, per germline. The V end lost 2 bases, the J end lost 2 bases, and 13 bases lay between the germline ends. This CDR3 comprises 15 residues. The CDR3 sequence is CASSQLTTGAYEQYF. The CDR3 DNA is TGTGCCAGCAGCCAACTAACGACAGGAGCCTACGAGCAGTACTTC.

Only a few counts were recorded for this clonotype. This rearrangement joins TRBV12-3 or TRBV12-4 to TRBJ2-1; maybe TRBD2 (6 bases). The CDR3 totals 15 residues. V lost 3 bases, J lost 5 bases, and 14 bases lay in between. The CDR3: CASSFRAGTDNEQFF. For the CDR3, the DNA is TGTGCCAGCAGTTTTAGGGCGGGAACGGACAATGAGCAGTTCTTC.

This clonotype turned up a few times. The chain joins TRBV7-9 to TRBJ1-1; D is unresolved. V lost 2 bases, J lost 6 bases, and 13 bases lay in between. There are 14 residues in the CDR3. CDR1 is SEHNR, CDR2 FQNEAQ, per germline (reference sequence). CDR3 residues: CASSLHLRFAEAFF. DNA for the CDR3: TGTGCCAGCAGCTTACATCTGAGGTTCGCTGAAGCTTTCTTT.

V usage is TRBV6-4 and J usage is TRBJ2-6; D remains unclear. Deletions cut 2 bases from V and 0 bases from J, with 5 bases between. Germline assignment: CDR1 MRHNA and CDR2 SNTAGT. The CDR3 is 15 amino acids. The CDR3 DNA reads as TGTGCCAGCAGTGACCCCAGCTCTGGGGCCAACGTCCTGACTTTC. It is translated as CASSDPSSGANVLTF.

This chain connects TRBV4-1 to TRBJ2-2; the D is unclear. The CDR3 contains 14 residues. The V end lost 4 bases, the J end lost 6 bases, and 12 bases lay between the germline ends. Germline CDR1 and CDR2: MGHRA and YSYEKL. The CDR3 nucleotides are TGCGCCAGCAGCCCCCCCGGATGGGCCGGGGAGCTGTTTTTT. Amino acids: CASSPPGWAGELFF.

The chain has TRBV7-8 and TRBJ2-7; D unclear. The germline V gene has CDR1 SGHVS and CDR2 FQNEAQ. The CDR3 has 15 amino acids. V dropped 0 bases and J dropped 0 bases, with 9 bases sitting between them. CDR3 amino acids: CASSLAPWSSYEQYF. In nucleotides, the CDR3 is TGTGCCAGCAGCTTAGCGCCCTGGAGCTCCTACGAGCAGTACTTC.

This clonotype was detected only a few times. The V gene is TRBV29-1, the J gene TRBJ1-3; D remains ambiguous. The CDR3 loop spans 14 amino acids. Per the germline V gene, CDR1 is SQVTM and CDR2 is ANQGSEA. Trimming removed 2 bases at V and 0 bases at J, with 8 bases between. This CDR3 reads CSVESSGSGNTIYF. For the CDR3, the DNA is TGCAGCGTTGAATCTTCAGGCTCTGGAAACACCATATATTTT.

V usage is TRBV20-1 and J usage is TRBJ2-7; D is possibly TRBD1 (5 bases). Germline assignment: CDR1 DFQATT and CDR2 SNEGSKA (reference sequence). The CDR3 is 14 residues long. The V gene lost 3 bases and the J gene lost 2 bases, with 14 bases spanning the gap. The CDR3: CSARGRVKTYEQYF. CDR3 DNA: TGCAGTGCTAGGGGCAGGGTAAAGACCTACGAGCAGTACTTC.

This clonotype was seen at least ten times. The junction does not match germline at one end; this may be a read error. This chain's CDR3 is CASSLDRGYEQYF. As DNA, the CDR3 is TGTGCCAGCAGCTTGGACAGGGGCTACGAGCAGTACTTC. This rearrangement joins TRBV5-1 to TRBJ2-7; 9 bases line up with TRBD1. Germline values: CDR1 SGHRS, CDR2 YFSETQ. The CDR3 has 13 residues.

Only a few counts were recorded for this clonotype. This chain connects TRBV27 to TRBJ2-1; D might be TRBD1 or TRBD2, each matching 7 bases. CDR3 length: 14 residues. The V and J ends lost 7 bases and 6 bases respectively, with 16 bases between them. Germline V gives CDR1 MNHEY, CDR2 SMNVEV (reference sequence). CDR3 residues: CASTRGGEVNEQFF. As DNA, the CDR3 is TGTGCCAGCACCAGGGGGGGAGAAGTCAATGAGCAGTTCTTC.

The genes are TRBV12-3 or TRBV12-4 and TRBJ2-7; D gene unclear. This CDR3 has 13 residues. The V end was cut by 2 bases, the J end by 1 base, with 6 bases between. CDR3 DNA sequence: TGTGCCAGCAGTTTAAAGGTATCCTACGAGCAGTACTTC. Its protein is CASSLKVSYEQYF.

This clonotype was observed a few times. This chain uses TRBV24-1 with TRBJ2-1; 11 nucleotides align to TRBD2. The trim removed 5 bases at V and 7 bases at J, leaving 9 bases unmatched. This CDR3 has 16 amino acids. Germline CDR1 reads KGHDR; CDR2 reads SFDVKD. CDR3 in amino acids: CATSALSPSGGNEQFF. The CDR3 region has the DNA TGTGCCACCAGTGCCCTAAGCCCTAGCGGGGGGAATGAGCAGTTCTTC.

The gene calls are TRBV6-5 and TRBJ1-1; D gene uncertain. The CDR3 consists of 15 residues. Germline V gives CDR1 MNHEY, CDR2 SVGAGI. V was cut by 6 bases and J by 3 bases, with 17 bases left in between. The CDR3 protein is CASRPGRRVYTEAFF. CDR3 coding DNA: TGTGCCAGCAGGCCTGGACGGCGTGTTTACACTGAAGCTTTCTTT.

The chain combines TRBV5-1 with TRBJ1-1, with TRBD1 matching 10 bases. Trimming cost V 4 bases and J 3 bases; bases outside gene matches: 3. Per germline, CDR1 SGHRS and CDR2 YFSETQ. The CDR3 has 14 residues. The CDR3: CASSEGQGHTEAFF. The DNA for the CDR3 is TGCGCCAGCAGCGAGGGACAGGGGCACACTGAAGCTTTCTTT.

This clonotype was detected only a few times. This chain links TRBV7-9 with TRBJ1-1, with 7 nucleotides matching TRBD1. This CDR3 comprises 14 residues. Trimming at V came to 3 bases and at J to 5 bases, leaving 6 bases not matched to a gene. From germline, CDR1 is SEHNR and CDR2 FQNEAQ (reference sequence). The CDR3 here is CASSFEQGRTEAFF. The CDR3 coding sequence is TGTGCCAGCAGCTTTGAACAGGGGCGGACTGAAGCTTTCTTT.